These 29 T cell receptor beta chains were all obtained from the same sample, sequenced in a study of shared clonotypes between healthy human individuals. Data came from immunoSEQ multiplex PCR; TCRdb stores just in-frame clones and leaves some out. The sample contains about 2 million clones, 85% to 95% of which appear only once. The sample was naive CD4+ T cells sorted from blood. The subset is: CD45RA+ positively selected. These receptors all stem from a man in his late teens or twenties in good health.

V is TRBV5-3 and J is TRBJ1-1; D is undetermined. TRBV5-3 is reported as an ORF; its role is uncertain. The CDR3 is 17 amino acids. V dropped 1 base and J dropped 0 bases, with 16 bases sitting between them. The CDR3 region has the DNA TGTGCCAGAAGCTTGAATCGGTCACGGCAGCTGAACACTGAAGCTTTCTTT. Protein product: CARSLNRSRQLNTEAFF.

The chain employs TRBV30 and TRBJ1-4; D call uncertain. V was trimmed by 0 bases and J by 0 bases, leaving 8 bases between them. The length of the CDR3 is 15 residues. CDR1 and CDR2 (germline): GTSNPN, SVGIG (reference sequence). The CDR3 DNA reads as TGTGCCTGGAGTGTAGTATACGCAACTAATGAAAAACTGTTTTTT. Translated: CAWSVVYATNEKLFF.

The CDR3 DNA sequence: TGTGCCATCAATTCGGGAGTTGGTGATACGCAGTATTTT. Protein: CAINSGVGDTQYF. The chain has TRBV10-3 and TRBJ2-3; D perhaps matches TRBD2 (6 bases). Per the germline V gene, CDR1 is ENHRY and CDR2 is SYGVKD. The CDR3 is made up of 13 amino acids. V shed 7 bases and J shed 6 bases, with 14 bases lying between them.

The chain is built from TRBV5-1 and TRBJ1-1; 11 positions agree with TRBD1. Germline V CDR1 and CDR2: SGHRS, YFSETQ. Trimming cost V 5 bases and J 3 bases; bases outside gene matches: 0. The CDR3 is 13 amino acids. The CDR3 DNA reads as TGCGCCAGCAGGGGACAGGGGGACACTGAAGCTTTCTTT. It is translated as CASRGQGDTEAFF.

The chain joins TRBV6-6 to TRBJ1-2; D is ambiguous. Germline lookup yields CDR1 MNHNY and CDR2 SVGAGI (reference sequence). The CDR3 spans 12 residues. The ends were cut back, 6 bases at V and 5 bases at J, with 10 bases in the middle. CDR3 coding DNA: TGTGCCAGCAGCCCAAACGGATATGGCTACACCTTC. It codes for CASSPNGYGYTF.

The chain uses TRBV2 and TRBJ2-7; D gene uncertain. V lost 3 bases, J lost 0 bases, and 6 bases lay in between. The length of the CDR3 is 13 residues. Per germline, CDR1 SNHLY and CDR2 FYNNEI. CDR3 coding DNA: TGTGCCAGCAGTGACCCGGGCTCCTACGAGCAGTACTTC. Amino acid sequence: CASSDPGSYEQYF.

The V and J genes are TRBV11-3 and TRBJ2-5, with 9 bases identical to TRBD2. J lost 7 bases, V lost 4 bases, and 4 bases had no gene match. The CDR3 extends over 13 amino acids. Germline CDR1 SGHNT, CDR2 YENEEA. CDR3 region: CASSSVAGATQYF. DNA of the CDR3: TGTGCCAGCAGCTCAGTAGCGGGAGCGACCCAGTACTTC. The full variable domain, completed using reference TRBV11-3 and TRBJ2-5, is EAGVVQSPRYKIIEKKQPVAFWCNPISGHNTLYWYLQNLGQGPELLIRYENEEAVDDSQLPKDRFSAERLKGVDSTLKIQPAELGDSAVYLCASSSVAGATQYFGPGTRLLVL.

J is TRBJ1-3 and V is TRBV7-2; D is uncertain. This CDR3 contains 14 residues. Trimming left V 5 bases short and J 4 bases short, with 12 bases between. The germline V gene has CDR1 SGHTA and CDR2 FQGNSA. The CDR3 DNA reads TGTGCCAGCAGCCGGGGTCTTGGGGGAAACACCATATATTTT. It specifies CASSRGLGGNTIYF.

CDR3 protein: CASSVNVGSGLNEQFF. CDR3 sequence (DNA): TGTGCCAGCAGCGTAAACGTGGGATCCGGTTTGAATGAGCAGTTCTTC. The chain uses TRBV9 and TRBJ2-1; D remains unclear. V was clipped by 1 base and J by 7 bases, with 18 bases between them. The CDR3 has 16 residues. Germline V gene data show CDR1 as SGDLS and CDR2 as YYNGEE.

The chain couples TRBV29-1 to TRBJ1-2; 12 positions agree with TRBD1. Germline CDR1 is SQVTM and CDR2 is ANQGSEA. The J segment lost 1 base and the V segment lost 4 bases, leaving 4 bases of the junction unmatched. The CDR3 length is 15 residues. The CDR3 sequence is CSVVGTGGGNYGYTF. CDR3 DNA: TGCAGCGTTGTGGGGACAGGGGGCGGTAACTATGGCTACACCTTC.

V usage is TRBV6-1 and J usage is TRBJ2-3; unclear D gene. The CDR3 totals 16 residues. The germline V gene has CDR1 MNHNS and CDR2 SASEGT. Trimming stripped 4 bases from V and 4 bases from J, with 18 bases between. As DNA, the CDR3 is TGTGCCAGCAGTGCTCTCCGGCCCAGCGTCGCAGATACGCAGTATTTT. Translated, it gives CASSALRPSVADTQYF.

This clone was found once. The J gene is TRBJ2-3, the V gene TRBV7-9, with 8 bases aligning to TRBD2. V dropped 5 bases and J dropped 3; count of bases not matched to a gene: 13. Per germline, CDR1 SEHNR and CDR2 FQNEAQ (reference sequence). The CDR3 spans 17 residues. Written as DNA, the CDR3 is TGTGCCAGCAGCCTAAAAGGGGGTAGCGGGAAGACAGATACGCAGTATTTT. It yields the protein CASSLKGGSGKTDTQYF.

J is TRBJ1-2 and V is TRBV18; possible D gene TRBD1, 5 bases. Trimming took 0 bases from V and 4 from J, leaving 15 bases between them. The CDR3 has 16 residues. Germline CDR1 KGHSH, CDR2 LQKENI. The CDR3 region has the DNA TGTGCCAGCTCACCACCGATAGGACGGGACCCCTATGGCTACACCTTC. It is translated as CASSPPIGRDPYGYTF. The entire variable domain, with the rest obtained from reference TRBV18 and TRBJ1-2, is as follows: NAGVMQNPRHLVRRRGQEARLRCSPMKGHSHVYWYRQLPEEGLKFMVYLQKENIIDESGMPKERFSAEFPKEGPSILRIQQVVRGDSAAYFCASSPPIGRDPYGYTFGSGTRLTVV.

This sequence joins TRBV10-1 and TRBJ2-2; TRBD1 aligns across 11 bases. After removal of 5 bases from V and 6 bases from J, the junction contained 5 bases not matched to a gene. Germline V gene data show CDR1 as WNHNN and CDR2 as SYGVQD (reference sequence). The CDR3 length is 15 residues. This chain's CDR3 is CASSNPGQGAGELFF. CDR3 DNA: TGCGCCAGCAGTAATCCGGGACAGGGGGCCGGGGAGCTGTTTTTT.

The CDR3 bases are TGCGCCAGCAGCTCCGGGACTACCCGCACAGATACGCAGTATTTT. It yields the protein CASSSGTTRTDTQYF. This chain uses TRBV5-1 with TRBJ2-3; 7 bases match TRBD2. The CDR3 contains 15 residues. The germline V gene encodes CDR1 SGHRS and CDR2 YFSETQ. The V segment lost 3 bases and the J segment 1 base; nucleotides outside the gene matches: 5.

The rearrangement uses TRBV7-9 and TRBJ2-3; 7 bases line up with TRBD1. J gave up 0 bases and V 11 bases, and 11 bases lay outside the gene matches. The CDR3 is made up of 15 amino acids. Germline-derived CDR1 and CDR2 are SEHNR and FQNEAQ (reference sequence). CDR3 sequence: CAASWPRGSTDTQYF. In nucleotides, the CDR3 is TGTGCCGCATCCTGGCCCAGGGGGAGCACAGATACGCAGTATTTT.

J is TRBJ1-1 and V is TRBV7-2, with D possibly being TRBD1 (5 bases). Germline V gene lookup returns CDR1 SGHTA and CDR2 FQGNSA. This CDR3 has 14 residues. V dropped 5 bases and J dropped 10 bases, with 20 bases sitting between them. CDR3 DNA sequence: TGTGCCAGCAGCCAGCGGGAGACAGTACGGGGAGCTTTCTTT. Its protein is CASSQRETVRGAFF.

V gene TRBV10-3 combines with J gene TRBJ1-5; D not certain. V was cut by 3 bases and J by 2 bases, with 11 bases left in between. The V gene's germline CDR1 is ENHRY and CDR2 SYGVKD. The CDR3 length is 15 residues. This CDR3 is CAISDVGWGNQPQHF. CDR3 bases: TGTGCCATCAGTGACGTGGGCTGGGGCAATCAGCCCCAGCATTTT.

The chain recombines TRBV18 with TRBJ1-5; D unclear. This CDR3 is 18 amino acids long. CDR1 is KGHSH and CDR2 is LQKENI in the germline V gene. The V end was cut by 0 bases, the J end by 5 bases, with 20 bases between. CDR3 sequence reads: CASSPPQANAKTDQPQHF. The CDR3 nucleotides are TGTGCCAGCTCACCACCGCAGGCCAATGCGAAGACCGATCAGCCCCAGCATTTT.

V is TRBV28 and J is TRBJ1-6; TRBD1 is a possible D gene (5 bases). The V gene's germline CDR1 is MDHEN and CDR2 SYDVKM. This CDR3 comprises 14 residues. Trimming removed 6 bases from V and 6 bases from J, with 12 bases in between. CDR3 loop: CASRPRGGNSPLHF. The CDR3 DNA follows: TGTGCCAGCAGACCCCGGGGGGGTAATTCACCCCTCCACTTT.

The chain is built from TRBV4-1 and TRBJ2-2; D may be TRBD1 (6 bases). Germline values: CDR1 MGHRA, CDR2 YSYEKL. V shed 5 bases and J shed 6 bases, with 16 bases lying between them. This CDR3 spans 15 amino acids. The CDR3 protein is CASSAFTGIPGELFF. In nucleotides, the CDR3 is TGCGCCAGCAGCGCCTTTACAGGGATTCCCGGGGAGCTGTTTTTT.

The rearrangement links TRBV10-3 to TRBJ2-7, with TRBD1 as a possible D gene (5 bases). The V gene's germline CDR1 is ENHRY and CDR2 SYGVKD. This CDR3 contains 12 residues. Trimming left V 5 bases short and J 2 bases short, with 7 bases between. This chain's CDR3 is CAISQGTYEQYF. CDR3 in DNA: TGTGCCATCAGTCAGGGTACCTACGAGCAGTACTTC.

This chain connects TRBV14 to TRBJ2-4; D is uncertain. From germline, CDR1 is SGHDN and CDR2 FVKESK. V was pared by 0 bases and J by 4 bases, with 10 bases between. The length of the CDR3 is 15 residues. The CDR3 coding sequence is TGTGCCAGCAGCCAAGATAATTGGGGTAAAAACATTCAGTACTTC. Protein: CASSQDNWGKNIQYF.

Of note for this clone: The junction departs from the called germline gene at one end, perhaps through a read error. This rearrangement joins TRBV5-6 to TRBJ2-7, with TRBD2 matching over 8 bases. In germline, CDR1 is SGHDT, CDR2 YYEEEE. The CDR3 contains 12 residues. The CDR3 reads CASSFSSGGLSF. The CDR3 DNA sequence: TGTGCCAGCAGCTTTTCCAGCGGGGGCCTATCCTTC. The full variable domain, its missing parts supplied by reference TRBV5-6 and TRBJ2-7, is DAGVTQSPTHLIKTRGQQVTLRCSPKSGHDTVSWYQQALGQGPQFIFQYYEEEERQRGNFPDRFSGHQFPNYSSELNVNALLLGDSALYLCASSFSSGGLSFGPGTRLTVT.

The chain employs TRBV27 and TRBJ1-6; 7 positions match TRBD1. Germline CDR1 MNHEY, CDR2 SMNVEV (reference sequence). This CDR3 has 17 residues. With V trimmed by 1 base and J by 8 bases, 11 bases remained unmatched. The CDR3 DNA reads TGTGCCAGCAGTTTATTCGGCAGGGGGGATCGCGATTCACCCCTCCACTTT. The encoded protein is CASSLFGRGDRDSPLHF.

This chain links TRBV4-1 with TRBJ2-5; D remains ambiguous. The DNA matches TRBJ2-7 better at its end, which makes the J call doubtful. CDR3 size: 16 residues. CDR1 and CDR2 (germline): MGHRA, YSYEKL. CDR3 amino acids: CASSQTSTGRAYEQYF. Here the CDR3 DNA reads TGCGCCAGCAGCCAAACCTCTACCGGACGGGCCTACGAGCAGTACTTC.

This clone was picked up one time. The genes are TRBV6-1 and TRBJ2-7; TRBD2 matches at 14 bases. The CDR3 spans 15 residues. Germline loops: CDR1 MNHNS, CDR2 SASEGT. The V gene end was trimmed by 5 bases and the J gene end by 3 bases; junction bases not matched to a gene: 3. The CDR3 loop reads CASSSGLAGGYEQYF. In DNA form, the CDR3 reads TGTGCCAGCAGTAGTGGACTAGCGGGGGGCTACGAGCAGTACTTC.

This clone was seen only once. The CDR3 nucleotides read TGTGCCAGCAGCCGCCGGGACAGAGTTTACAATGAGCAGTTCTTC. This translates into CASSRRDRVYNEQFF. This chain links TRBV5-4 with TRBJ2-1; 7 nucleotides line up with TRBD1. The germline gives CDR1 SGHNT, CDR2 YYREEE (reference sequence). This CDR3 contains 15 residues. Trimming removed 4 bases from V and 4 bases from J; junction bases left unmatched: 8.

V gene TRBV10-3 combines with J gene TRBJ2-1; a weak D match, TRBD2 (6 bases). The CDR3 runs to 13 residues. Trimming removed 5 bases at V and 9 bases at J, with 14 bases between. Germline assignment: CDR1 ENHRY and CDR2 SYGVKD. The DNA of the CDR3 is TGTGCCATCAGTCCGACCGTGGGGGGTGAGCAGTTCTTC. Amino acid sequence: CAISPTVGGEQFF.